Below, 7 T cell receptor beta chains from the same sample are listed, as sequenced in a study of CD8 T cells in Susac syndrome. When the RNA was reverse transcribed, random hexamers were used with an input of roughly 0.5 to 1 ug. MiXCR, run by TCRdb on the immunoSEQ multiplex PCR reads, gives a single entry per CDR3 protein. The data hold 200,000 or so distinct CDR3 sequences, with about 95% observed a single time. Sequenced sample: CD8+ T cells from PBMCs. All receptors derive from a human donor with Susac syndrome.

This clonotype was seen only once. V usage is TRBV13 and J usage is TRBJ2-1; TRBD1 or TRBD2 may be the D gene (5 bases each). The germline V and J ends were trimmed by 3 bases and 12 bases, with 21 bases remaining between them. This CDR3 is 15 amino acids long. Germline CDR1 reads PRHDT; CDR2 reads FYEKMQ (reference sequence). CDR3 residues: CASSLGDDHLWGQFF. The CDR3 DNA sequence: TGTGCCAGCAGCTTGGGGGACGACCATCTTTGGGGGCAGTTCTTC.

The chain carries TRBV28 and TRBJ2-5, with D hard to call. Trimming pared 6 bases from V and 1 base from J, leaving 15 bases between. The CDR3 consists of 15 residues. CDR1 is MDHEN, CDR2 SYDVKM, per germline. This CDR3 is CASSGLKTVQETQYF. CDR3 nucleotides: TGTGCCAGCAGCGGGCTAAAGACGGTCCAAGAGACCCAGTACTTC.

The rearrangement links TRBV24-1 to TRBJ2-1; D may correspond to TRBD1 or TRBD2 (7 bases each). The germline V gene encodes CDR1 KGHDR and CDR2 SFDVKD. The V end lost 2 bases, the J end lost 2 bases, and 15 bases lay between the germline ends. The CDR3 runs 17 residues. The CDR3 loop reads CATSDSSGRGPYNEQFF. The CDR3, as DNA: TGTGCCACCAGTGATTCATCAGGGAGGGGGCCCTACAATGAGCAGTTCTTC.

J is TRBJ2-7 and V is TRBV30, with D unclear. CDR1 GTSNPN and CDR2 SVGIG come from the germline V gene (reference sequence). V dropped 0 bases and J dropped 1 base, with 7 bases sitting between them. The CDR3 contains 13 residues. CDR3 sequence (DNA): TGTGCCTGGAGTGTAGGCAGATCCTACGAGCAGTACTTC. Protein sequence: CAWSVGRSYEQYF.

This chain links TRBV6-5 with TRBJ1-5, with 7 bases lining up with TRBD1. Germline values: CDR1 MNHEY, CDR2 SVGAGI. Trimming took 7 bases from V and 4 from J; bases not matched to a gene: 7. This CDR3 contains 14 residues. CDR3 amino acids: CASKGTEPNQPQHF. In nucleotides, the CDR3 is TGTGCCAGCAAGGGGACAGAACCTAATCAGCCCCAGCATTTT.

The chain links TRBV5-1 to TRBJ2-7; 7 nucleotides align to TRBD1. After removal of 5 bases from V and 4 bases from J, the junction contained 6 bases not matched to a gene. The V gene's germline CDR1 is SGHRS and CDR2 YFSETQ. The CDR3 covers 13 residues. CDR3 nucleotide sequence: TGCGCCAGCAGAGACAGGGAAATTTACGAGCAGTACTTC. This encodes CASRDREIYEQYF.

This clonotype was seen a single time. The chain combines TRBV19 with TRBJ1-2; D unresolved. Germline V gene data show CDR1 as LNHDA and CDR2 as SQIVND (reference sequence). V was cut by 9 bases and J by 4 bases, with 12 bases left in between. This CDR3 comprises 12 residues. The CDR3 protein is CASNPGPYGYTF. DNA of the CDR3: TGTGCCAGCAATCCGGGCCCCTATGGCTACACCTTC.